The source of this TCR beta chain is a study of blood T cell repertoires in COVID-19. CDR3 length: 15 amino acids. Germline V gives CDR1 MNHEY, CDR2 SMNVEV (reference sequence). V gave up 3 bases and J gave up 5 bases; unmatched junction bases: 8. TCRdb's copy holds only in-frame clones and misses some; the assay was immunoSEQ multiplex PCR. The sample carries 200,000 to 300,000 clones, 75% to 85% recorded once. V is TRBV27 and J is TRBJ2-7; 9 bases are a match to TRBD1. The source material was peripheral blood. This receptor was taken from a human donor in a cohort sampled during active COVID-19. The CDR3 sequence is CASSLTGTGRNEQYF. In DNA form, the CDR3 reads TGTGCCAGCAGTTTGACCGGGACAGGGAGAAACGAGCAGTACTTC.